This T cell receptor beta chain was recorded in a study of T-cell reconstitution after alpha-beta-depleted transplantation in children. This CDR3 comprises 17 residues. With V trimmed by 3 bases and J by 5 bases, 14 bases remained unmatched. Germline loops: CDR1 LNHDA, CDR2 SQIVND (reference sequence). Preparation of the TCRbeta library was carried out with unique molecular identifiers. TCRdb processed the PCR reads anew with MiXCR; each CDR3 protein has one entry. Here the sample spans 500,000 to 600,000 distinct CDR3 sequences, approximately 29% being singletons. The TCR originated in a human donor who donated a stem cell graft to a child with aplastic anemia. This chain connects TRBV19 to TRBJ2-3; 7 bases fit TRBD1. The sample in question was PBMCs from the stem cell graft donor, obtained from the stem cell graft. CDR3 protein: CASSILSQTGHRDTQYF. CDR3 bases: TGTGCCAGTAGTATCCTATCCCAGACAGGGCACCGAGATACGCAGTATTTT.